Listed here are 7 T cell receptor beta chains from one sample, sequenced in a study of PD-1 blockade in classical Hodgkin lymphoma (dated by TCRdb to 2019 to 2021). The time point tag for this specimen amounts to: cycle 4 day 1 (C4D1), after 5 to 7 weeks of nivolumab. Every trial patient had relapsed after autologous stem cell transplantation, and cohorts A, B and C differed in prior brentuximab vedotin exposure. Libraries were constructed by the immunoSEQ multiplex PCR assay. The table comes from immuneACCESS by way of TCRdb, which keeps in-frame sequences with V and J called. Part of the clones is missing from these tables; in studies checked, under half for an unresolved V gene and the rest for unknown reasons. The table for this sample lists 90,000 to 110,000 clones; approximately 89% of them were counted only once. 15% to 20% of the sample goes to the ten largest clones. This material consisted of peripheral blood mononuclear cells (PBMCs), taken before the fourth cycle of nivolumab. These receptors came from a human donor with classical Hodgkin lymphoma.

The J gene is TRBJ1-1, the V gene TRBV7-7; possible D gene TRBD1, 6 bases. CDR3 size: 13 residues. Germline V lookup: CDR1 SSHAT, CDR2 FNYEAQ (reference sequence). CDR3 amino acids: CANSASRGTEAFF. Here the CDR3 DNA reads TGTGCTAACAGCGCGTCCAGGGGCACTGAAGCTTTCTTT.

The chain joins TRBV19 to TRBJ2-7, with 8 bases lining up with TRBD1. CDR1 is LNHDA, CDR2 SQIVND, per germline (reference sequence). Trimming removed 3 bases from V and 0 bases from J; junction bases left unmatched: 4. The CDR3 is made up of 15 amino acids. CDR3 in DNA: TGTGCCAGTAGTATCTACAGGGGGTTCTCCTACGAGCAGTACTTC. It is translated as CASSIYRGFSYEQYF.

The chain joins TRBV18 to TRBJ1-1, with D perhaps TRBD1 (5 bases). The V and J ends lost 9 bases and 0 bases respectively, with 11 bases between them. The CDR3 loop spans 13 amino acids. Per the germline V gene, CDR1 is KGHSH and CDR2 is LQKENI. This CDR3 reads CASLGALNTEAFF. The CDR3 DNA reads TGTGCCAGTTTAGGGGCCTTGAACACTGAAGCTTTCTTT.

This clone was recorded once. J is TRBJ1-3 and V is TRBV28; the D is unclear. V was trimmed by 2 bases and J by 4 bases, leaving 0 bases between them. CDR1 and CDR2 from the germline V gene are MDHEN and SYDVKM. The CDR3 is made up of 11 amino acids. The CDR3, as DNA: TGTGCCAGCAGTTTAGGAAACACCATATATTTT. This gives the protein CASSLGNTIYF.

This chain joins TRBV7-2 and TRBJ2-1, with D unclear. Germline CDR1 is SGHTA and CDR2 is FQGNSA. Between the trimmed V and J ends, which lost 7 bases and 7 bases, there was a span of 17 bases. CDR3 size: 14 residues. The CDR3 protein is CASNDVGIDNEQFF. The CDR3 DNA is TGTGCCAGCAACGATGTGGGGATCGATAATGAGCAGTTCTTC.

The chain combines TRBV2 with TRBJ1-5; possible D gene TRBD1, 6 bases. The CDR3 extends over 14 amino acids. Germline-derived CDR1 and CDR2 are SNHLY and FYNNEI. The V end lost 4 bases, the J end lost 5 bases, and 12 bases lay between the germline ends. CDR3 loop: CASSVRDNYQPQHF. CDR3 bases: TGTGCCAGCAGTGTCCGGGACAATTATCAGCCCCAGCATTTT. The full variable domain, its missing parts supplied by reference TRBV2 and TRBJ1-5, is EPEVTQTPSHQVTQMGQEVILRCVPISNHLYFYWYRQILGQKVEFLVSFYNNEISEKSEIFDDQFSVERPDGSNFTLKIRSTKLEDSAMYFCASSVRDNYQPQHFGDGTRLSIL.

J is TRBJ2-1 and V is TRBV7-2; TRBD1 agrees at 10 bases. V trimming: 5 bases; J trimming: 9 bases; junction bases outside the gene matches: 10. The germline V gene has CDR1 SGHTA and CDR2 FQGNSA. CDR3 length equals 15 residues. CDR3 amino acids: CASSAGQGGGSEQFF. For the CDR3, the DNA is TGTGCCAGCAGCGCAGGACAGGGGGGAGGAAGTGAGCAGTTCTTC.